Given below is one TCR beta chain in context. Its antigen remains unidentified. Qualities for individual bases were not recorded, and no much larger clone is one base off. Libraries came from RT-PCR. The instrument given in TCRdb is NextSeq 550. TCRdb applied fastp at Q25 and MiXCR to the public reads, then kept only in-frame beta chains. Each entry merges the rows of one CDR3 protein and shows their most common DNA and genes. The sample data list 410,000 or so distinct CDR3 sequences, and 16% of these were observed just once. The leading ten clones occupy 7.2% of the sample. This sample stems from a study of patients and donors after allogeneic stem cell transplantation (dated by TCRdb to between 2020 and 2021). The CDR3 starts with the cysteine, ends with the phenylalanine, and has 17 residues. The DNA shown is the 51-base CDR3, in frame from base 1. CDR1 DFQATT and CDR2 SNEGSKA are derived from the germline V gene (reference sequence). V ends up 3 bases short and J 3 bases short, with an unmatched junction base count of 13.

The sequenced sample was blood, either unsorted or a sorted T cell fraction (not recorded which). The sequence came from a human donor who was either an allogeneic HSCT recipient or a stem cell or donor lymphocyte infusion donor (not recorded which). It is not recorded whose cells these are; they may come from a transplant donor. The V and J genes are TRBV20-1 and TRBJ2-7; TRBD2 matches 11 bases in the middle. The CDR3 loop reads CSASRGGTGTSGYEQYF. The sequence in DNA is TGCAGTGCTAGTCGGGGGGGAACCGGGACTAGCGGCTACGAGCAGTACTTC.